The clone carrying this T cell receptor (beta chain) came up a few times. Antigen: not known. These data are taken from a study of T cell repertoires in cytomegalovirus infection. Across the study: An indication of both CMV infection and matching HLA type came from public TCR beta signatures.

TCRdb independently ran MiXCR on the reads; one entry per CDR3 protein. The sample records approximately 300,000 distinct CDR3 sequences, 29% being singletons. The CDR3 consists of 14 residues. The V end lost 5 bases, the J end lost 2 bases, and 9 bases lay between the germline ends. Germline V gene data show CDR1 as MDHEN and CDR2 as SYDVKM. Whole-study findings and limits: Across the ex vivo response, the dominant clonotypes were HLA-C-restricted CMV-specific TCR beta clonotypes. CMV carriers having the relevant HLA were flagged by cumulative public TCR beta family frequency.

The rearrangement uses TRBV28 and TRBJ1-4, with D possibly matching TRBD1 (6 bases). Sequenced here: cultured PBMCs, sampled from culture after CMV antigen stimulation. The TCR originated in a human donor in good health (CMV status not recorded). Some clones in this sample may be carry-over from other donors' samples. The CDR3 is CASSEGVTNEKLFF. DNA of the CDR3: TGTGCCAGCAGTGAGGGGGTGACTAATGAAAAACTGTTTTTT.